The text below deals with one TCR beta chain. Its matching antigen is unknown. Germline CDR1 reads MRHNA; CDR2 reads SNTAGT. The length of the CDR3 is 12 residues. V dropped 0 bases and J dropped 10 bases, with 4 bases sitting between them. Sequencing used immunoSEQ multiplex PCR; TCRdb keeps in-frame clones, though not all of them. The sample includes around 86,000 clones, around 93% of them seen just once. The sample is drawn from a study of OX40 agonist ivuxolimab in advanced cancers. Study information: Dose-escalation patients had hepatocellular carcinoma, melanoma, renal cell or head and neck cancer.

Findings of the study overall: Relative to CD4+, CD8+ T cells held more expanded clones on average. Expanded peripheral T-cell antigen specificity went undetermined. Blood T cells, both CD4+ and CD8+, expanded clonally by week 6 at 0.1 to 3.0 mg/kg.

This material consisted of CD4+ or CD8+ T cells sorted from blood, taken in a trial of the OX40 agonist ivuxolimab. The J gene is TRBJ1-6, the V gene TRBV6-4; D is undetermined. The source of this sequence is an adult with an advanced solid tumor such as melanoma, head and neck, liver or kidney cancer. The CDR3 coding sequence is TGTGCCAGCAGTGACTCGGGGTCACCCCTCCACTTT. It translates to CASSDSGSPLHF.